This is a list of T cell receptor beta chains from one sample in a study of vaccination and CD4 T cells after COVID-19. TCRdb analysed the PCR reads with MiXCR anew, one entry per CDR3 protein. The sample lists 3,500 to 4,000 distinct CDR3 sequences, roughly 17% occurring once. Their specific antigens are unknown. What was sequenced was CD4+ T cells from blood, cultured in vitro. These receptors came from a human donor who had recovered from COVID-19. CDR3s leave out the opening cysteine and the closing phenylalanine or tryptophan. Each record gives: V gene, J gene, CDR3 protein.

>TRBV5-6|TRBJ2-5
ASSPWGGAQETQY
>TRBV30|TRBJ1-6
AFQWGRNSPLH
>TRBV30|.
AWSVGGWETQY
>TRBV10-3|TRBJ1-6
AIGDRGRSPLH
>TRBV20-1|TRBJ2-3
SARDFRGGLSASTDTQY
>TRBV19|TRBJ2-5
ASSITGGAQTQY
>TRBV19|TRBJ2-4
ASSLSGGLNIQY
>TRBV29-1|TRBJ1-5
SARDYNQPQH
>TRBV6-1|TRBJ2-7
ASSAGTDANYEQY
>TRBV5-1|TRBJ2-6
ASSWNTGTGANVLT
>TRBV20-1|TRBJ1-5
SANKGDGNQPQH
>TRBV7-3|TRBJ2-3
ASSLGQTSTDTQY
>TRBV7-2|TRBJ1-6
ASSLPASPLH
>TRBV7-9|TRBJ2-1
ASSPPSGGSYNEQF
>TRBV25-1|TRBJ2-5
ASSESRGASETQY
>TRBV6-1|TRBJ2-7
ASSEPGYEQY
>TRBV6-5|TRBJ2-1
ASSYSGGGAYNEQF
>TRBV11-2|TRBJ1-6
ASSLGRYNSPLH
>TRBV5-4|TRBJ1-4
ASSWSTGDNEKLF
>TRBV7-9|TRBJ2-5
ASSLGGGPQETQY
>TRBV20-1|TRBJ1-5
SAKTTGNQPQH
>TRBV2|TRBJ2-1
ASSELRGTRKEQF
>TRBV12-3/TRBV12-4|TRBJ2-1
ASILGTAGVNEQF
>TRBV5-1|TRBJ2-2
ASSQGQPGELF
>TRBV25-1|TRBJ2-5
ASSESRLLPETQY
>TRBV30|TRBJ2-7
AWSPDRDYEQY
>TRBV7-9|TRBJ1-1
ASSLPRMNTEAF
>TRBV19|TRBJ2-7
ASSKQDSYEQY
>TRBV3-1|TRBJ1-2
ASSPGPGGGGYT
>TRBV6-5|TRBJ2-3
ASSYPGVAGTGTQY
>TRBV20-1|TRBJ1-1
SARLHSGAVGTEAF
>TRBV18|TRBJ2-5
ASSQGSQETQY
>TRBV30|TRBJ1-6
AWSVDRVNSPLH
>TRBV30|TRBJ2-2
AWSRHNTGELF
>TRBV6-1|TRBJ1-6
VTRGQGGNSPLH
>TRBV3-1|TRBJ2-2
ASSQGSGELF
>TRBV5-1|TRBJ2-5
ASSSGAQETQY